This T cell receptor (beta chain) was sequenced for a study of blood T cell repertoires in COVID-19. Overall study: Samples representing acute and convalescent COVID-19 were sourced from the United States, Italy and Spain.

Original handling: The authors estimated nucleated cell counts from reference gene primer amplification. Sequencing used immunoSEQ multiplex PCR; TCRdb keeps in-frame clones, though not all of them. V and J calls and clone size are given by that table; D and trimming were obtained from the DNA. The sample consists of 7,000 to 8,500 clones, around 90% of them appearing once. CDR1 GTSNPN and CDR2 SVGIG come from the germline V gene (reference sequence). The V end lost 2 bases, the J end lost 4 bases, and 15 bases lay between the germline ends. The CDR3 is 15 residues long. The V and J genes are TRBV30 and TRBJ2-1, with D possibly being TRBD1 (6 bases). The source of this sequence is a woman between 45 and 60 years old with active or convalescent COVID-19. The specimen sequenced was peripheral blood. CDR3 bases: TGTGCCTGGAGTCCTTCCGGGACACAGTACAATGAGCAGTTCTTC. It is translated as CAWSPSGTQYNEQFF.